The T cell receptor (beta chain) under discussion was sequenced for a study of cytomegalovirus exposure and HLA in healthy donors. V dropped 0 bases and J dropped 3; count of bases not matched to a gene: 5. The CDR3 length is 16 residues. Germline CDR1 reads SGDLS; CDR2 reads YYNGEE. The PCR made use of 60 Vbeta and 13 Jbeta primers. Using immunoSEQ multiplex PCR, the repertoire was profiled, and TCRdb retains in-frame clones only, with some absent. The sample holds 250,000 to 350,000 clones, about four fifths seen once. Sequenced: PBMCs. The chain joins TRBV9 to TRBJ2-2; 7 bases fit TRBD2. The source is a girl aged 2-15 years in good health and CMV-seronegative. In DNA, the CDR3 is TGTGCCAGCAGCGTAGGGCGGGGGTTGGACACCGGGGAGCTGTTTTTT. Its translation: CASSVGRGLDTGELFF.